These 4 T cell receptor beta chains share one sample of origin, sequenced in a study of post-analysis software for immune sequencing data. The antigens these receptors bind are not known. Findings of the study overall: Included in a set of a handful of TRBV segments more frequent in patients than controls were TRBV5-6, TRBV5-1 and TRBV20-1.

The library was made from cDNA and included unique molecular identifiers. In TCRdb, the PCR reads were re-called with MiXCR into one record per CDR3 protein. The repertoire includes about 820,000 distinct CDR3 sequences, approximately 53% of them detected once, and 4.6% sits in the top ten. Sequencing was carried out using blood. Source of these receptors: a girl aged 10-17 years with multiple sclerosis.

Written as DNA, the CDR3 is TGCAGCGTTGAAGTTGGGACTAGCGGGGGGCGCTACGAGCAGTACTTC. Translation gives CSVEVGTSGGRYEQYF. The chain is built from TRBV29-1 and TRBJ2-7, with TRBD2 matching 15 bases. The germline CDR1 and CDR2 sequences are SQVTM and ANQGSEA. CDR3 size: 16 residues. The V and J ends lost 1 base and 3 bases, in that order; junction bases with no gene match: 4.

This clonotype was counted many times. The chain couples TRBV3-1 to TRBJ2-7, with unresolved D. The CDR3 contains 11 residues. Per germline, CDR1 LGHDT and CDR2 YNNKEL (reference sequence). Trimming took 3 bases from V and 2 from J, leaving 2 bases between them. CDR3 in DNA: TGTGCCAGCAGCCACACCTACGAGCAGTACTTC. Its translation is CASSHTYEQYF.

There are a few counts of this clonotype. The chain is built from TRBV9 and TRBJ2-6, with 8 bases that match TRBD1. The germline V gene has CDR1 SGDLS and CDR2 YYNGEE. The CDR3 totals 17 residues. V gave up 5 bases and J gave up 0 bases; unmatched junction bases: 7. The CDR3 protein is CASSPRTGNSGANVLTF. The CDR3 coding sequence is TGTGCCAGCAGTCCTCGGACAGGGAACTCTGGGGCCAACGTCCTGACTTTC.

In its sample, this clonotype was seen a few times. The J gene is TRBJ2-5, the V gene TRBV7-8; D is ambiguous. Germline CDR1 is SGHVS and CDR2 is FQNEAQ. With 4 bases removed from V and 5 bases from J, the gap between germline ends came to 14 bases. This CDR3 spans 14 amino acids. The CDR3 protein is CASSSARAAETQYF. CDR3 bases: TGTGCCAGCAGCTCCGCACGGGCCGCTGAGACCCAGTACTTC. Together with reference TRBV7-8 and TRBJ2-5, the CDR3 gives the full variable domain: GAGVSQSPRYKVAKRGQDVALRCDPISGHVSLFWYQQALGQGPEFLTYFQNEAQLDKSGLPSDRFFAERPEGSVSTLKIQRTQQEDSAVYLCASSSARAAETQYFGPGTRLLVL.